The present T cell receptor beta chain was sequenced within a study of spatial heterogeneity in lung cancer (dated by TCRdb to 2018 to 2020). As for the study more broadly: More beta-chain than alpha-chain transcripts were consistently detected, likely reflecting higher beta-chain transcript abundance. TCR repertoire features were related to nonsynonymous mutation counts determined by whole-exome sequencing of tumor tissue. In non-small cell lung cancer, the study made a quantitative comparison of TCR alpha and beta repertoires among multiple tumor regions, matched nontumor lung and blood. TCR transcript counts in tumor regions correlated strongly with a T cell transcriptional module score from matched bulk RNA-seq. In the raw uncorrected reads, each unique combination of TCR and UMI appeared on average more than ten times. At surgery, both alpha and beta chains were TCR-sequenced in 200 to 250 tumor regions, fewer than 85 matched nontumor lung samples and just over 55 PBMC samples.

Points the paper makes about the study in general: The number of expanded intratumoral alpha and beta TCRs correlated with the tumor nonsynonymous mutation count. TCR-seq was estimated to cover only approximately 6.6% of tumor T cells for alpha chains and around 13% for beta chains. The count of ubiquitous expanded TCRs correlated with the count of ubiquitous nonsynonymous mutations, and the count of regional expanded TCRs correlated with the count of regional nonsynonymous mutations. Additional single-cell paired TCR alpha and beta sequencing was considered necessary to confirm, at a functional level, the hypothesis that regional TCRs recognize regional mutations.

This clonotype was seen repeatedly, ten times or more. It has no known antigen specificity. Base quality data are lacking; no much larger clone is found one base away. The junction carries 10 bases between V and J, which are trimmed by 4 bases and 6 bases respectively. From the germline V gene (reference sequence), CDR1 is GTSNPN and CDR2 is SVGIG. Taken from cysteine to phenylalanine, the CDR3 has 13 residues. The DNA shown is the 39-base CDR3, in frame from base 1. Libraries came from 5' RACE. Sequencing was performed on a NextSeq 500. The TCR library protocol attached a unique molecular identifier to each TCR cDNA molecule to allow correction of PCR and sequencing errors. The authors' analysis ran thus. TCR identification, UMI-based error correction and CDR3 extraction were all carried out with Decombinator tools. Expanded TCRs were defined as those above a frequency of 2 per 1,000, corresponding to the top 1% of the tumor frequency distribution. Expanded tumor TCRs were classed as regional if statistically deemed absent (corrected P<0.05) from at least one tumor region, otherwise ubiquitous. Rényi diversity was computed with the R vegan package after subsampling each repertoire 100 times to 5,000 TCRs. CDR3 similarity networks were constructed using string-kernel similarity of amino acid triplets, with links drawn between CDR3s whose pairwise similarity was above 0.82. TCRdb ran its own pipeline on the public reads, namely fastp trimming at Q25 and MiXCR clone calling, and kept in-frame beta chains. For every CDR3 protein sequence, its rows merge into one entry that carries the most common genes and DNA. The V and J calls and clone size are TCRdb's, not the authors'. This sample has about 3,700 distinct CDR3 sequences in its table, and approximately 4.9% of those were observed once. About 15% of the sample goes to the ten largest clones.

The sample's time point, from its label and the paper: sample taken at primary tumor resection. The donors were more than 60 patients from the lung TRACERx cohort who had early-stage, untreated non-small cell lung cancer. Without any cell sorting, TCR sequencing was performed on whole RNA extracted either from tumor and nontumor lung tissue or from cryopreserved PBMC samples. Only patients with enough RNA available from two or more tumor regions were chosen for TCR sequencing. Before being selected, tumor and adjacent nontumor lung specimens were reviewed by a lung pathologist. The sequence was collected from a female donor with early-stage non-small cell lung cancer. Recombination joined TRBV30 with TRBJ1-6, with the identity of the D gene unclear. The material sequenced was lung tumor tissue, taken at surgery. The CDR3 region reads CAWKTLPNSPLHF. The sequenced DNA is TGTGCCTGGAAGACACTCCCTAATTCACCCCTCCACTTT.